The rows below give T cell receptor beta chains drawn from one sample of a study of human T cells and chemical hapten exposure. TCRdb passed the RACE reads through MiXCR, listing each CDR3 protein once. The sample consists of approximately 260,000 distinct CDR3 sequences, approximately 8.6% of them appearing once. Material: whole blood, obtained in connection with sensitization to the hapten diphenylcyclopropenone (DPC). The receptor set was obtained from a woman in her forties with alopecia areata. Some clones in this sample may be carry-over from other donors' samples. Both conserved end residues are part of each CDR3. A D gene is named only where the DNA matches it firmly. For some rows the clone size is stated as once, few or many, or as a class when expanded; others skip it.

D gene	V gene	J gene	clone size	CDR3 protein	CDR3 DNA
-	TRBV20-1	TRBJ2-3	few	CSANRPTRGTDTQYF	TGCAGTGCTAACCGACCCACACGGGGCACAGATACGCAGTATTTT
TRBD1	TRBV20-1	TRBJ1-2	-	CSARAAGTAYGYTF	TGCAGTGCTAGAGCAGCCGGGACAGCCTATGGCTACACCTTC
-	TRBV7-2	TRBJ1-1	many	CASSFGRDTEAFF	TGTGCCAGCAGCTTTGGTAGGGACACTGAAGCTTTCTTT
-	TRBV7-9	TRBJ2-3	few	CASSLEPRLVGDTQYF	TGTGCCAGCAGCTTAGAGCCTAGATTGGTTGGAGATACGCAGTATTTT
-	TRBV28	TRBJ2-7	-	CASSQSAFRRASSYEQYF	TGTGCCAGCAGTCAGTCGGCGTTCCGGCGGGCTAGCTCCTACGAGCAGTACTTC
TRBD2	TRBV7-9	TRBJ2-5	-	CASSWGASGPQTQYF	TGTGCCAGCAGCTGGGGGGCTAGCGGGCCCCAGACCCAGTACTTC
-	TRBV29-1	TRBJ2-3	few	CSDSVGDTQYF	TGCAGCGACTCAGTAGGAGATACGCAGTATTTT
TRBD1	TRBV12-3/TRBV12-4	TRBJ1-6	few	CASSPDRDSPLHF	TGTGCCAGCAGTCCGGACAGGGATTCACCCCTCCACTTT
-	TRBV29-1	TRBJ2-2	few	CSVPGQNTGELFF	TGCAGCGTTCCGGGACAGAACACCGGGGAGCTGTTTTTT
TRBD1	TRBV4-3	TRBJ1-6	-	CASSQVGQGGSPLHF	TGCGCCAGCAGCCAAGTGGGACAGGGTGGTTCACCCCTCCACTTT
-	TRBV28	TRBJ1-5	few	CASSYRSYSNQPQHF	TGTGCCAGCAGTTACAGGAGCTATAGCAATCAGCCCCAGCATTTT
-	TRBV20-1	TRBJ1-4	-	CSASFGATNEKLFF	TGCAGTGCTAGTTTTGGTGCAACTAATGAAAAACTGTTTTTT
-	TRBV4-3	TRBJ2-3	few	CASSLVAGAPGDTQYF	TGCGCCAGCAGCCTCGTGGCCGGGGCTCCAGGAGATACGCAGTATTTT
-	TRBV20-1	TRBJ2-1	few	CSARVTGITNEQFF	TGCAGTGCTAGAGTTACAGGAATTACCAATGAGCAGTTCTTC
-	TRBV28	TRBJ2-7	few	CASSFPGKGYEQYF	TGTGCCAGCAGTTTCCCAGGGAAGGGTTACGAGCAGTACTTC
-	TRBV5-5	TRBJ2-5	-	CASSRAQGRETQYF	TGTGCCAGCAGCCGAGCTCAGGGGCGGGAGACCCAGTACTTC
-	TRBV20-1	TRBJ1-6	many	CSAMPEGSLDSPLHF	TGCAGTGCTATGCCCGAGGGCTCTCTGGATTCACCCCTCCACTTT
-	TRBV11-2	TRBJ2-1	few	CASGKGRADTNEQFF	TGTGCCAGCGGCAAAGGTAGGGCCGACACCAATGAGCAGTTCTTC
-	TRBV20-1	TRBJ2-1	-	CSAVLYEQFF	TGCAGTGCTGTCCTTTACGAGCAGTTCTTC
TRBD2	TRBV20-1	TRBJ2-5	few	CSAKLIGLVETQYF	TGCAGTGCTAAACTCATAGGACTAGTTGAGACCCAGTACTTC
-	TRBV28	TRBJ2-3	-	CASSLSGSWSTDTQYF	TGTGCCAGCAGTTTATCGGGCTCCTGGAGCACAGATACGCAGTATTTT
-	TRBV20-1	TRBJ1-5	many	CSASRGAQANQPQHF	TGCAGTGCTAGTCGGGGGGCTCAGGCTAATCAGCCCCAGCATTTT
-	TRBV18	TRBJ1-4	-	CASSPVAALATNEKLFF	TGTGCCAGCTCACCAGTTGCAGCCCTTGCAACTAATGAAAAACTGTTTTTT
-	TRBV6-5	TRBJ2-1	-	CASSYSSGTEQFF	TGTGCCAGCAGTTACTCGAGTGGGACTGAGCAGTTCTTC
-	TRBV2	TRBJ1-1	few	CASSPILNTEAFF	TGTGCCAGCAGCCCTATCTTGAACACTGAAGCTTTCTTT
TRBD1	TRBV4-3	TRBJ2-7	few	CASSVKTGAYEQYF	TGCGCCAGCAGCGTCAAGACAGGGGCCTACGAGCAGTACTTC
-	TRBV24-1	TRBJ2-1	few	CATSTQPTYNEQFF	TGTGCCACCAGTACACAGCCTACCTACAATGAGCAGTTCTTC